One and the same sample provided the 19 T cell receptor beta chains below, sequenced in a study of vaccination and CD4 T cells after COVID-19. Sequencing of cultured CD4+ T cell DNA used the Oncomine TCR Beta short-read assay. TCRdb reprocessed the PCR reads with MiXCR, giving one entry per CDR3 protein. The data contain 13,000 or so distinct CDR3 sequences, approximately 56% of them singletons. Treatment described: roughly 10-day PBMC culture with coronavirus spike peptide pools or control peptides (ViraFEST assay). No cognate antigen is known for these TCRs. The sequencing input was CD4+ T cells from blood, cultured in vitro. Every receptor here comes from a human donor who had recovered from COVID-19.

The chain uses TRBV28 and TRBJ1-2, with TRBD1 matching 8 bases. Germline lookup yields CDR1 MDHEN and CDR2 SYDVKM. The CDR3 runs to 13 residues. J was trimmed by 5 bases and V by 3 bases; bases with no gene match: 2. CDR3 protein: CASSFTGGYGYTF. CDR3 nucleotides: TGTGCCAGCAGTTTTACAGGGGGTTATGGCTACACCTTC.

The DNA for the CDR3 is TGTGCCAGCACCCCAACCGGGACAGGGCCACCGGGCTACACCTTC. Translating gives CASTPTGTGPPGYTF. The chain couples TRBV6-1 to TRBJ1-2, with TRBD1 matching over 9 bases. The V gene end was trimmed by 7 bases and the J gene end by 8 bases; junction bases not matched to a gene: 14. CDR1 and CDR2 from the germline V gene are MNHNS and SASEGT. The CDR3 is 15 residues long.

This clonotype was counted between two and nine times. The chain links TRBV15 to TRBJ1-5; D gene ambiguous. The germline gives CDR1 LNHNV, CDR2 YYDKDF (reference sequence). V dropped 6 bases and J dropped 5 bases, with 14 bases sitting between them. The CDR3 loop spans 14 amino acids. CDR3 region: CATSTVQTDQPQHF. In DNA form, the CDR3 reads TGTGCCACCAGTACGGTACAGACCGATCAGCCCCAGCATTTT. Filled out from reference TRBV15 and TRBJ1-5, the complete variable domain reads DAMVIQNPRYQVTQFGKPVTLSCSQTLNHNVMYWYQQKSSQAPKLLFHYYDKDFNNEADTPDNFQSRRPNTSFCFLDIRSPGLGDTAMYLCATSTVQTDQPQHFGDGTRLSIL.

The rearrangement joins TRBV20-1 to TRBJ2-5; D is unclear. This CDR3 comprises 13 residues. The ends were cut back, 0 bases at V and 3 bases at J, with 8 bases in the middle. CDR1 DFQATT and CDR2 SNEGSKA come from the germline V gene (reference sequence). The CDR3 nucleotides read TGCAGTGCTAGAGATGTCACTAAAGAGACCCAGTACTTC. It specifies CSARDVTKETQYF.

The chain carries TRBV27 and TRBJ1-5; D call uncertain. Germline assignment: CDR1 MNHEY and CDR2 SMNVEV (reference sequence). V was trimmed by 2 bases and J by 15 bases, leaving 17 bases between them. The CDR3 is 13 residues long. The CDR3 is CASSLRPQSAPHF. CDR3 sequence (DNA): TGTGCCAGCAGTTTAAGGCCTCAATCAGCCCCGCATTTT.

CDR3 protein: CASSRDGTEAFF. CDR3 nucleotides: TGTGCCAGCAGCAGAGACGGCACTGAAGCTTTCTTT. The chain links TRBV11-2 to TRBJ1-1; D remains unclear. CDR1 is SGHAT, CDR2 FQNNGV, per germline. Trimming pared 5 bases from V and 4 bases from J, leaving 8 bases between. The CDR3 sequence is 12 residues long.

This clonotype was counted a few times. The chain employs TRBV6-5 and TRBJ1-2, with a possible D match to TRBD1 (5 bases). Trimming stripped 4 bases from V and 8 bases from J, with 11 bases between. CDR3 length equals 12 residues. From germline, CDR1 is MNHEY and CDR2 SVGAGI. CDR3: CASSLSGYGYTF. In DNA, the CDR3 is TGTGCCAGCAGTTTGTCAGGGTACGGCTACACCTTC.

The chain employs TRBV7-8 and TRBJ1-2; D gene uncertain. The CDR3 loop spans 13 amino acids. Germline CDR1 reads SGHVS; CDR2 reads FQNEAQ. Trimming shortened V by 0 bases and J by 6 bases, and 8 bases separated the two germline ends. In DNA, the CDR3 is TGTGCCAGCAGCTTAGCGACCGGGGATGGCTACACCTTC. Translating it yields CASSLATGDGYTF.

This clonotype turned up a few times. The V gene is TRBV2, the J gene TRBJ2-5, with D perhaps TRBD1 or TRBD2 (6 bases each). CDR1 is SNHLY and CDR2 is FYNNEI in the germline V gene. Between the trimmed V and J ends, which lost 0 bases and 7 bases, there was a span of 15 bases. The CDR3 spans 15 residues. The CDR3 DNA is TGTGCCAGCAGTGAAGCTAGACAGGAGGGAGGGACCCAGTACTTC. This translates into CASSEARQEGGTQYF.

This sequence joins TRBV7-8 and TRBJ1-1, with D tentatively TRBD1 (5 bases). Germline V gene data show CDR1 as SGHVS and CDR2 as FQNEAQ. The V end lost 5 bases, the J end lost 10 bases, and 11 bases lay between the germline ends. The CDR3 consists of 11 residues. In nucleotides, the CDR3 is TGTGCCAGCAGCCAACAAACAGGAGCTTTCTTT. This codes for CASSQQTGAFF.

The chain is built from TRBV6-5 and TRBJ1-5; 8 nucleotides agree with TRBD1. Germline lookup yields CDR1 MNHEY and CDR2 SVGAGI. This CDR3 has 17 residues. V lost 1 base and J lost 1; bases outside the gene matches: 6. The CDR3 sequence is CASSYLTGEVSNQPQHF. Here the CDR3 DNA reads TGTGCCAGCAGTTACTTGACAGGGGAGGTCAGCAATCAGCCCCAGCATTTT.

This clonotype turned up a few times. This chain uses TRBV12-3 or TRBV12-4 with TRBJ2-7; 8 bases align to TRBD1. The CDR3 runs to 16 residues. J gave up 3 bases and V 6 bases, and 13 bases lay outside the gene matches. The CDR3 protein is CASRGLGQAGLYEQYF. CDR3 nucleotide sequence: TGTGCCAGCAGGGGGTTGGGACAGGCGGGGCTCTACGAGCAGTACTTC.

V and J are TRBV14 and TRBJ1-2; the D gene is possibly TRBD1 (5 bases). CDR1 and CDR2 (germline): SGHDN, FVKESK. Trimming stripped 3 bases from V and 4 bases from J, with 12 bases between. The CDR3 covers 14 residues. The CDR3 region is CASSQSSRVYGYTF. The DNA for the CDR3 is TGTGCCAGCAGCCAGTCGAGCAGGGTCTATGGCTACACCTTC.

V usage is TRBV7-3 and J usage is TRBJ2-3; possibly TRBD2 for D (6 bases). This CDR3 has 15 amino acids. Trimming took off 5 bases at V and 5 bases at J, with 17 bases between the two ends. Germline V gives CDR1 SGHTA, CDR2 FQGTGA. The DNA for the CDR3 is TGTGCCAGCAGCCCCCAGGAGGGAGGCCGAGATACGCAGTATTTT. Translating it yields CASSPQEGGRDTQYF.

J is TRBJ1-2 and V is TRBV19; 9 nucleotides match TRBD1. This CDR3 spans 15 amino acids. CDR1 and CDR2 from the germline V gene are LNHDA and SQIVND (reference sequence). V dropped 4 bases and J dropped 4; count of bases not matched to a gene: 7. CDR3 in DNA: TGTGCCAGTAGTAGGGGACAGGGAGGGAGCTATGGCTACACCTTC. Amino acids: CASSRGQGGSYGYTF.

V is TRBV3-1 and J is TRBJ1-5; D uncertain. Germline loops: CDR1 LGHDT, CDR2 YNNKEL (reference sequence). V was pared by 3 bases and J by 4 bases, with 4 bases between. The CDR3 is made up of 12 amino acids. In DNA form, the CDR3 reads TGTGCCAGCAGCCAGGGGAATCAGCCCCAGCATTTT. Amino acids: CASSQGNQPQHF.

This chain links TRBV20-1 with TRBJ1-6; 7 bases are a match to TRBD1. The CDR3 is 14 amino acids. After removal of 8 bases from V and 7 bases from J, the junction contained 11 bases not matched to a gene. CDR1 and CDR2 from the germline V gene are DFQATT and SNEGSKA (reference sequence). CDR3 in DNA: TGCAGTACTGTAGAAGGGACAGCAAATTCACCCCTCCACTTT. It yields the protein CSTVEGTANSPLHF.

The chain links TRBV6-1 to TRBJ1-1, with 11 bases fitting TRBD1. V lost 7 bases, J lost 0 bases, and 7 bases stayed unmatched. The CDR3 is made up of 16 amino acids. Germline V lookup: CDR1 MNHNS, CDR2 SASEGT. The CDR3 sequence is CASIPGQGALNTEAFF. The DNA of the CDR3 is TGTGCCAGCATCCCCGGACAGGGGGCATTGAACACTGAAGCTTTCTTT.

The V gene is TRBV30, the J gene TRBJ1-3; D might be TRBD1 (6 bases). V shed 1 base and J shed 3 bases, with 13 bases lying between them. CDR1 is GTSNPN and CDR2 is SVGIG in the germline V gene (reference sequence). This CDR3 has 15 amino acids. CDR3 protein: CAWSGGASGGNTIYF. CDR3 DNA sequence: TGTGCCTGGAGTGGGGGGGCGTCCGGTGGAAACACCATATATTTT.